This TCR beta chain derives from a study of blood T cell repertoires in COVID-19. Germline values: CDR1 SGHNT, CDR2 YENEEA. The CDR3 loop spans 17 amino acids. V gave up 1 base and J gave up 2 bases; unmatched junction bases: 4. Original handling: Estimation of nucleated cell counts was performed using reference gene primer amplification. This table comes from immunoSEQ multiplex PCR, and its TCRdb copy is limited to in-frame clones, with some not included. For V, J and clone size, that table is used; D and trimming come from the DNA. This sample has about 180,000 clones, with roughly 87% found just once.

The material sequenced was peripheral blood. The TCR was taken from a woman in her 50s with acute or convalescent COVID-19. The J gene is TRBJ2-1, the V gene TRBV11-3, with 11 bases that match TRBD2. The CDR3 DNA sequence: TGTGCCAGCAGCTTAGGCGTAGCGGGAGGGACCTACAATGAGCAGTTCTTC. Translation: CASSLGVAGGTYNEQFF.